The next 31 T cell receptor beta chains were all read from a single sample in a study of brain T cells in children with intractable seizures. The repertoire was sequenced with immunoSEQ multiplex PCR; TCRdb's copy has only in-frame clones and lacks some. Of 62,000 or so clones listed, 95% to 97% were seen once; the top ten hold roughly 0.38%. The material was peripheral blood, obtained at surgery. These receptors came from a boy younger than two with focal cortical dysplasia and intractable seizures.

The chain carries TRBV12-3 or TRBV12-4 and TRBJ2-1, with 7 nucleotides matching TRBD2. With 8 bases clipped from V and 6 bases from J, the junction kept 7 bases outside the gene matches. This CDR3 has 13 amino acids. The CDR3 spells CASRLSGGNEQFF. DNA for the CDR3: TGTGCCAGCCGACTCTCGGGAGGCAATGAGCAGTTCTTC.

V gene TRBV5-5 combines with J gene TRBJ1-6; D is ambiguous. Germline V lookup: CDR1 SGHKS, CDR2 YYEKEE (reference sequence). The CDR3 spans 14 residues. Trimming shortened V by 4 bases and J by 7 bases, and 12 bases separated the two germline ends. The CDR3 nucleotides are TGTGCCAGCAGCCCCCGGACGGTGAATTCACCCCTCCACTTT. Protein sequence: CASSPRTVNSPLHF. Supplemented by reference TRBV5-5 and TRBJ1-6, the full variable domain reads DAGVTQSPTHLIKTRGQQVTLRCSPISGHKSVSWYQQVLGQGPQFIFQYYEKEERGRGNFPDRFSARQFPNYSSELNVNALLLGDSALYLCASSPRTVNSPLHFGNGTRLTVT.

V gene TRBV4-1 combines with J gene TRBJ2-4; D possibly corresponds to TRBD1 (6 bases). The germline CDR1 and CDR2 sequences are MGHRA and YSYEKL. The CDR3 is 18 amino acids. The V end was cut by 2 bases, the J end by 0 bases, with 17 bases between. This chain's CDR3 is CASSQLGRQVLAKNIQYF. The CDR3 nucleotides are TGCGCCAGCAGCCAACTGGGCAGACAGGTTCTAGCCAAAAACATTCAGTACTTC.

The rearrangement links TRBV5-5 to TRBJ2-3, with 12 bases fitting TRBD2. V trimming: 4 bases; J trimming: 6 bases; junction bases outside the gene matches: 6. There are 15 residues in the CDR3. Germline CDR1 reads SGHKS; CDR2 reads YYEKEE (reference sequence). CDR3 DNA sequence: TGTGCCAGCAGCCTGACTAGCGGGAGAACGGATACGCAGTATTTT. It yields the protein CASSLTSGRTDTQYF.

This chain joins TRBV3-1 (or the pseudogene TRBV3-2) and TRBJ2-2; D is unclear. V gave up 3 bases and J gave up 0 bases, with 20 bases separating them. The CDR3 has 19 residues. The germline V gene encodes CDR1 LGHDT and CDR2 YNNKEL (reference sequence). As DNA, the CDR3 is TGTGCCAGCAGCCATAGGATCAGGAGAGCCCCCTCGAACACCGGGGAGCTGTTTTTT. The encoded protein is CASSHRIRRAPSNTGELFF.

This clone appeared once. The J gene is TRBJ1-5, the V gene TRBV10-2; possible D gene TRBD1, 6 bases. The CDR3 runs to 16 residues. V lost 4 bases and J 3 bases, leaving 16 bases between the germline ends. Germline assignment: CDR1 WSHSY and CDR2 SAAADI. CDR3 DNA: TGCGCCAGCAGTGGTTGGGGGGGGGCGGACAATCAGCCCCAGCATTTT. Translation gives CASSGWGGADNQPQHF.

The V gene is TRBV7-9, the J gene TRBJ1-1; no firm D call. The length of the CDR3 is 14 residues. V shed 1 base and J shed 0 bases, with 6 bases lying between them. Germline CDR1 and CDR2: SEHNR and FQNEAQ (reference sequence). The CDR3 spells CASSLGVLNTEAFF. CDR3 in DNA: TGTGCCAGCAGCTTAGGCGTTTTGAACACTGAAGCTTTCTTT. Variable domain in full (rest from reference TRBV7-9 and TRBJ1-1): DTGVSQNPRHKITKRGQNVTFRCDPISEHNRLYWYRQTLGQGPEFLTYFQNEAQLEKSRLLSDRFSAERPKGSFSTLEIQRTEQGDSAMYLCASSLGVLNTEAFFGQGTRLTVV.

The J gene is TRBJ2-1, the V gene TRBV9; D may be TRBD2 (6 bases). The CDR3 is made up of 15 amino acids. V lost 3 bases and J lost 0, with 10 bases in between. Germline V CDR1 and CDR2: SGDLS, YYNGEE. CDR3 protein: CASSGSGTSYNEQFF. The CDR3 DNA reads TGTGCCAGCAGCGGTAGCGGTACCTCCTACAATGAGCAGTTCTTC.

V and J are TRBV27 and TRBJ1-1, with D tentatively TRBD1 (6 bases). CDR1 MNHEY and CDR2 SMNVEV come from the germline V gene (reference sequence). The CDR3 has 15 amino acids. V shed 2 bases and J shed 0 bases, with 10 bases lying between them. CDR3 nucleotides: TGTGCCAGCAGTTTAGGACAGCTCCTGAACACTGAAGCTTTCTTT. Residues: CASSLGQLLNTEAFF.

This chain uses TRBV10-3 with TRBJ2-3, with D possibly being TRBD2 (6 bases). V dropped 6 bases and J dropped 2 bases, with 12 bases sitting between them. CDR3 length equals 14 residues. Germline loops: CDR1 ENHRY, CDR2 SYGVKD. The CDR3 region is CAIRVEGLTDTQYF. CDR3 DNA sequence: TGTGCCATCAGAGTGGAGGGTCTCACAGATACGCAGTATTTT.

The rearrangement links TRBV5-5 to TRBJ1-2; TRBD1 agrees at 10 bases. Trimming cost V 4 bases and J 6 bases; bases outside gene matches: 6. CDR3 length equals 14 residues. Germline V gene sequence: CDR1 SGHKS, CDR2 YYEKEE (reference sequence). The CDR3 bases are TGTGCCAGCAGCGGCGGGACAGGGGAACATGGCTACACCTTC. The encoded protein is CASSGGTGEHGYTF.

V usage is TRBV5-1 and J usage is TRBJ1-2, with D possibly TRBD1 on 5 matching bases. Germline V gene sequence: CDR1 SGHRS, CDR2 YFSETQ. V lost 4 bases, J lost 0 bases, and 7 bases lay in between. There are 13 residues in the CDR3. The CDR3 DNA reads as TGCGCCAGCAGCATGGACACTAACTATGGCTACACCTTC. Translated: CASSMDTNYGYTF. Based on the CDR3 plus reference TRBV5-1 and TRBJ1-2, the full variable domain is KAGVTQTPRYLIKTRGQQVTLSCSPISGHRSVSWYQQTPGQGLQFLFEYFSETQRNKGNFPGRFSGRQFSNSRSEMNVSTLELGDSALYLCASSMDTNYGYTFGSGTRLTVV.

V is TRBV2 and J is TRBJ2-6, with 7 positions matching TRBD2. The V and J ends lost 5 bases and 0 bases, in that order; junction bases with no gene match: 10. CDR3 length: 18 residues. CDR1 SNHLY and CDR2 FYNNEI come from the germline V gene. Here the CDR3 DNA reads TGTGCCAGCAGTACGTTTGGACTAGTCTACTCTGGGGCCAACGTCCTGACTTTC. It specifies CASSTFGLVYSGANVLTF.

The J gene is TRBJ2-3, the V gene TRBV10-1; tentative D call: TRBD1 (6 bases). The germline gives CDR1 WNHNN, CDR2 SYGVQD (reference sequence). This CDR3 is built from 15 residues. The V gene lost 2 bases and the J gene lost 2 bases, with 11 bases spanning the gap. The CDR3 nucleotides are TGCGCCAGCAGTGAGGTGGCAGGGGACACAGATACGCAGTATTTT. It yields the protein CASSEVAGDTDTQYF.

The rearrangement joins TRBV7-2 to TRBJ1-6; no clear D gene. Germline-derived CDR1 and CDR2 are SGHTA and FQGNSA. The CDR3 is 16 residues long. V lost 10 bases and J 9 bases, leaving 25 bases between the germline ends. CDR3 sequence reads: CAIQLVPTDRGSPLHF. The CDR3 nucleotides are TGTGCCATCCAGCTTGTTCCTACAGATCGGGGTTCACCCCTCCACTTT.

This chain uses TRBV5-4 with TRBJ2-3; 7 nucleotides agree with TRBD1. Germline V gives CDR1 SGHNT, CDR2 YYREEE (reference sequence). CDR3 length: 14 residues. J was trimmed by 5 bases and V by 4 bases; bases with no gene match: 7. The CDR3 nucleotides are TGTGCCAGCAGCCGGGACAGCTTCATAGATACGCAGTATTTT. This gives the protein CASSRDSFIDTQYF.

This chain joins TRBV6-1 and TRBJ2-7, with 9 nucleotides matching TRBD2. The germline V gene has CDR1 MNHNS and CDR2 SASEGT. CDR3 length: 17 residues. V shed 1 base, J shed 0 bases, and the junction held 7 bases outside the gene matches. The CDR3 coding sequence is TGTGCCAGCAGTGAAGTTCAAAGCGGGGGGATCTCCTACGAGCAGTACTTC. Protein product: CASSEVQSGGISYEQYF.

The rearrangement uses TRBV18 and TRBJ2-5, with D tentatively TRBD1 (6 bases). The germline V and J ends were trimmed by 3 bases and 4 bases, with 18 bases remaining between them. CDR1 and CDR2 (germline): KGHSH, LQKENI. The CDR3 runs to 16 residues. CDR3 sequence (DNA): TGTGCCAGCTCACCGGCCATACAGGGTGGGGGAGAGACCCAGTACTTC. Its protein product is CASSPAIQGGGETQYF.

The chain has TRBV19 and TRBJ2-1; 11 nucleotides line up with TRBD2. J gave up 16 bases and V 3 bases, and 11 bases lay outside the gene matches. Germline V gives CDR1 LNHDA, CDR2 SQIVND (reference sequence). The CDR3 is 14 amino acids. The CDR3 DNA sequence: TGTGCCAGTAGTATTTTAGTAGCGGGGGGGCCCTCCTTCTTC. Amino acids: CASSILVAGGPSFF.

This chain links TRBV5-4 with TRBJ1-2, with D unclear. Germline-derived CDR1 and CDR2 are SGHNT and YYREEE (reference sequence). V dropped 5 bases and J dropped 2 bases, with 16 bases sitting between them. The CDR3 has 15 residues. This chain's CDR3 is CASREESAANYGYTF. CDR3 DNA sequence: TGTGCCAGCAGGGAGGAGTCGGCAGCAAACTATGGCTACACCTTC.

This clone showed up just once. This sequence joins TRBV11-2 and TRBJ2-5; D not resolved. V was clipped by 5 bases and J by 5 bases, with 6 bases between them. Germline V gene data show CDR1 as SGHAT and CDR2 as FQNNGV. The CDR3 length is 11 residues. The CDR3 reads CASSKYETQYF. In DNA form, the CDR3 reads TGTGCCAGCAGCAAGTATGAGACCCAGTACTTC. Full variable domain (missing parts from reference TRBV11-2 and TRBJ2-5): EAGVAQSPRYKIIEKRQSVAFWCNPISGHATLYWYQQILGQGPKLLIQFQNNGVVDDSQLPKDRFSAERLKGVDSTLKIQPAKLEDSAVYLCASSKYETQYFGPGTRLLVL.

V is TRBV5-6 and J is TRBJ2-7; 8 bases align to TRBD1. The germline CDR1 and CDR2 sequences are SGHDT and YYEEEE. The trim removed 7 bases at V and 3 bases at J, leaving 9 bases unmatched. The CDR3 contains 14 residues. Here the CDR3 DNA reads TGTGCCAGCGGTCCGGGACAGGACGTCTACGAGCAGTACTTC. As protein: CASGPGQDVYEQYF.

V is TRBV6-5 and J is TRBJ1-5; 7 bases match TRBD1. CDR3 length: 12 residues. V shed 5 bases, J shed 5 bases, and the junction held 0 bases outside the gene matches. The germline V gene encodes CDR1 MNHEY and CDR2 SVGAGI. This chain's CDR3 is CASSQGDQPQHF. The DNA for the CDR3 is TGTGCCAGCAGTCAGGGGGATCAGCCCCAGCATTTT.

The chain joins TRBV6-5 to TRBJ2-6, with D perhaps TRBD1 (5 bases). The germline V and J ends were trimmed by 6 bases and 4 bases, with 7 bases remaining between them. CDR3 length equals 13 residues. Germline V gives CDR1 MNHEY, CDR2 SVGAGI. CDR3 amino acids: CASRGVGANVLTF. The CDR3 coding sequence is TGTGCCAGCAGAGGGGTGGGGGCCAACGTCCTGACTTTC.

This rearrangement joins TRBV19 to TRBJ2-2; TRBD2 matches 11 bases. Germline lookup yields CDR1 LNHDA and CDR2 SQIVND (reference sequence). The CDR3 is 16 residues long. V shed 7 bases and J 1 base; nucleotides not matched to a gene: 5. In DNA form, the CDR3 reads TGTGCCAGTATTAGCCTAGCGGGAGGGAACACCGGGGAGCTGTTTTTT. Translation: CASISLAGGNTGELFF.

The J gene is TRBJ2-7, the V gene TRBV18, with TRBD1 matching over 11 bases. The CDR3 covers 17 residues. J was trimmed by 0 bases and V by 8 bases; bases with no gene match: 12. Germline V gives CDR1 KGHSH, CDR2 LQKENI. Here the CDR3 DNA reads TGTGCCAGCCAAATCGGACAGGGGGCACGGAGCTCCTACGAGCAGTACTTC. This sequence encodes CASQIGQGARSSYEQYF. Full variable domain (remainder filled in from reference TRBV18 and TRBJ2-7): NAGVMQNPRHLVRRRGQEARLRCSPMKGHSHVYWYRQLPEEGLKFMVYLQKENIIDESGMPKERFSAEFPKEGPSILRIQQVVRGDSAAYFCASQIGQGARSSYEQYFGPGTRLTVT.

As DNA, the CDR3 is TGCGCCAGCAGCTTCGCCGGGGAGTGGGAGCAGTACTTC. Translating it yields CASSFAGEWEQYF. This chain joins TRBV5-1 and TRBJ2-7, with D possibly TRBD2 on 5 matching bases. Per the germline V gene, CDR1 is SGHRS and CDR2 is YFSETQ. V lost 2 bases to trimming and J lost 7 bases, with 13 bases between them. The CDR3 contains 13 residues.

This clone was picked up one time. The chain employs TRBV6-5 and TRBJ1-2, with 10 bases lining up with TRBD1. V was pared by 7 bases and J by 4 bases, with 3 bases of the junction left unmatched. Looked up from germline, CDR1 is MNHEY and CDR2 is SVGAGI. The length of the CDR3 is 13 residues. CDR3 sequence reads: CASTRQGAYGYTF. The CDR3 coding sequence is TGTGCCAGCACCAGACAGGGGGCCTATGGCTACACCTTC.

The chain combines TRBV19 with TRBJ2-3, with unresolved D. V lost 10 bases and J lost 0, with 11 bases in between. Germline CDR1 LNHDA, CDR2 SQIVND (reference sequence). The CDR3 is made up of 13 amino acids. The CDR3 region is CATPPVSTDTQYF. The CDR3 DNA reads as TGTGCCACCCCCCCGGTTAGCACAGATACGCAGTATTTT.

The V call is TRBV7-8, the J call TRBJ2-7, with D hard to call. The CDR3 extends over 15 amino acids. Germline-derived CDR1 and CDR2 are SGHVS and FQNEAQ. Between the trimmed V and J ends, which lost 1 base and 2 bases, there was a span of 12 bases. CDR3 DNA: TGTGCCAGCAGCTTAGTCTCTGGGCCAACCTACGAGCAGTACTTC. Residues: CASSLVSGPTYEQYF.

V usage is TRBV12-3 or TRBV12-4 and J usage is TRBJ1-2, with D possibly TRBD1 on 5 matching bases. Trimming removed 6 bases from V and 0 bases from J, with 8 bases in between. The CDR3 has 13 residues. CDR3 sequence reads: CASRQGPNYGYTF. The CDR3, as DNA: TGTGCCAGCAGGCAGGGTCCTAACTATGGCTACACCTTC.